These T cell receptor beta chains were read from a single sample in a study of blood T cell repertoires in COVID-19. The data were produced by immunoSEQ multiplex PCR, yet TCRdb's version contains in-frame clones alone and is incomplete. Of roughly 60,000 clones listed, 82% are singletons. The sample taken for sequencing was peripheral blood. The receptors shown here come from a human donor in a cohort sampled during active or convalescent COVID-19. Each CDR3 is given with its conserved first and last residue. The D gene is left open where the match is weak. Clone size is stated in some rows and not others, as once, few, many or a class when expanded.

v_call	d_call	clone_size	j_call	cdr3_nt	cdr3_aa
TRBV9	TRBD2	.	TRBJ2-3	TGTGCCAGCAGCGTCCCTAGCGGGGGGTCCACAGATACGCAGTATTTT	CASSVPSGGSTDTQYF
TRBV6-2/TRBV6-3	.	.	TRBJ1-6	TGTGCCAGCAGTCAACAGGGTGGCAAATCACCCCTCCACTTT	CASSQQGGKSPLHF
TRBV9	.	.	TRBJ2-3	TGTGCCAGCAGCGTAGAGAGGGTCCCAGATACGCAGTATTTT	CASSVERVPDTQYF
TRBV29-1	TRBD1	.	TRBJ1-3	TGCAGCGTTGAAGATGGGGGACAGTGGAACACCATATATTTT	CSVEDGGQWNTIYF
TRBV9	TRBD2	.	TRBJ2-3	TGTGCCAGCAGCTCCCGGACTAGCGGGGGAGTAACAGATACGCAGTATTTT	CASSSRTSGGVTDTQYF
TRBV5-4	TRBD2	.	TRBJ2-3	TGTGCCAGCAGCCTCCAAGCGGGGGGTACAGATACGCAGTATTTT	CASSLQAGGTDTQYF
TRBV7-9	.	.	TRBJ1-1	TGTGCCATCCCCTCGACAGAAGCCACTGAAGCTTTCTTT	CAIPSTEATEAFF
TRBV5-4	TRBD2	few	TRBJ2-7	TGTGCCAGCAGCCCGGAGACTAGCGGGGGACGCGAGCAGTACTTC	CASSPETSGGREQYF
TRBV6-2/TRBV6-3	.	.	TRBJ1-2	TGTGCCAGCAGTTACTCGTCCGGGGGGACTACCTATGGCTACACCTTC	CASSYSSGGTTYGYTF
TRBV4-1	TRBD1	.	TRBJ2-2	TGCGCCAGCAGCAACCTGAGGGACAGGGACACCGGGGAGCTGTTTTTT	CASSNLRDRDTGELFF
TRBV19	.	.	TRBJ1-6	TGTGCCAGTAGTGCCCGGGACAATAATTCACCCCTCCACTTT	CASSARDNNSPLHF
TRBV12-3/TRBV12-4	.	once	TRBJ1-2	TGTGCCAGCAGTTTAGACAGAAACTATGGCTACACCTTC	CASSLDRNYGYTF
TRBV6-1	TRBD1	.	TRBJ1-2	TGTGCCAGCAGTGAACGGGACAGGTTGAACTATGGCTACACCTTC	CASSERDRLNYGYTF
TRBV7-8	.	.	TRBJ1-6	TGTGCCAGCAGCTTAGGAGGCCGACCAGATTCACCCCTCCACTTT	CASSLGGRPDSPLHF
TRBV5-1	.	.	TRBJ1-4	TGCGCCAGCAGCTTGGGATACGCAGTCTCTAATGAAAAACTGTTTTTT	CASSLGYAVSNEKLFF
TRBV19	TRBD1	.	TRBJ2-5	TGTGCCAGTAGTATTAGGACAGGGGAAGAGACCCAGTACTTC	CASSIRTGEETQYF
TRBV2	TRBD1	.	TRBJ1-5	TGTGCCAGCGGGACAGGTGATAATCAGCCCCAGCATTTT	CASGTGDNQPQHF
TRBV29-1	.	.	TRBJ1-2	TGCAGCGTTGGGGCAGGGCGGACCTATGGCTACACCTTC	CSVGAGRTYGYTF
TRBV19	.	once	TRBJ1-1	TGTGCCAGTAGACTTACAGGGAGCACTGAAGCTTTCTTT	CASRLTGSTEAFF
TRBV4-3	TRBD1	once	TRBJ2-7	TGCGCCAGCAGCCAAGGGACAGGGGGCGGCGAGCAGTACTTC	CASSQGTGGGEQYF
TRBV6-6	.	few	TRBJ2-7	TGTGCCAGCAGTTACCCGCAGGGCGAGCAGTACTTC	CASSYPQGEQYF
TRBV7-7	.	many	TRBJ2-1	TGTGCTAGCAGCCACGAGACAGCCAATGAGCAGTTCTTC	CASSHETANEQFF
TRBV25-1	TRBD1	once	TRBJ1-6	TGTGCCAGCAGTGAATCGGGACAGGGGAATTCACCCCTCCACTTT	CASSESGQGNSPLHF
TRBV9	TRBD2	.	TRBJ2-5	TGTGCCAGCAGCCCTACCCCACGGGGGGAGTGGGAGACCCAGTACTTC	CASSPTPRGEWETQYF
TRBV6-2/TRBV6-3	.	.	TRBJ1-5	TGTGCCAGCAGCGACCCAACAGGGCGCAATCAGCCCCAGCATTTT	CASSDPTGRNQPQHF
TRBV9	TRBD2	.	TRBJ2-2	TGTGCCAGCAGCCCAACTAGCGGGGACTACACCGGGGAGCTGTTTTTT	CASSPTSGDYTGELFF
TRBV19	TRBD2	.	TRBJ2-3	TGTGCCAGTAGTATACTAGCGGGGAGGGCAGATACGCAGTATTTT	CASSILAGRADTQYF
TRBV5-1	.	.	TRBJ1-2	TGCGCCAGCAGCTTCGACAGTTCCTCTAACTATGGCTACACCTTC	CASSFDSSSNYGYTF
TRBV9	TRBD1	.	TRBJ1-2	TGTGCCAGCAGCGTAGAGGGGGGACAGTTCTATGGCTACACCTTC	CASSVEGGQFYGYTF
TRBV29-1	.	.	TRBJ2-3	TGCAGCGTTGAAGACGCGGGGCTTAGCACAGATACGCAGTATTTT	CSVEDAGLSTDTQYF
TRBV5-5	TRBD1	.	TRBJ1-6	TGTGCCAGCAGCCAGGACAGGGGAAATTCACCCCTCCACTTT	CASSQDRGNSPLHF
TRBV7-2	.	.	TRBJ2-2	TGTGCCAGCAGCTTAGAGGCAGGGACCGGGGAGCTGTTTTTT	CASSLEAGTGELFF
TRBV18	TRBD1	.	TRBJ1-6	TGTGCCAGCTCACCGGGCAGGGGGCATTCACCCCTCCACTTT	CASSPGRGHSPLHF
TRBV6-5	TRBD1	.	TRBJ2-7	TGTGCCAGCAGTCCTCCGGGACAGAGGGCCTACGAGCAGTACTTC	CASSPPGQRAYEQYF
TRBV4-1	TRBD1	.	TRBJ2-7	TGCGCCAGCAGCCAAAACAGGGGCGACTCCTACGAGCAGTACTTC	CASSQNRGDSYEQYF
TRBV9	TRBD1	.	TRBJ2-7	TGTGCCAGCAGCACCCGGACAGGGGGCGACGCGCAGTACTTC	CASSTRTGGDAQYF
TRBV6-5	.	.	TRBJ1-1	TGTGCCAGCCTCGACCCGGGGGTGAACACTGAAGCTTTCTTT	CASLDPGVNTEAFF
TRBV24-1	.	.	TRBJ1-2	TGTGCCACCAGTGACGCCGGGGGAAATGGCTACACCTTC	CATSDAGGNGYTF
TRBV28	TRBD1	few	TRBJ1-5	TGTGCCAGCAGAGGGACAGGGGAACAGCCCCAGCATTTT	CASRGTGEQPQHF
TRBV16	TRBD1	.	TRBJ1-1	TGTGCCAGCAGCCGTAACAGGGGTAGAAGCACTGAAGCTTTCTTT	CASSRNRGRSTEAFF
TRBV21-1	.	.	TRBJ1-5	TGTGCCAGCAGCAAGGAGGCTGTTTATAGCAATCAGCCCCAGCATTTT	CASSKEAVYSNQPQHF
TRBV28	TRBD2	.	TRBJ2-1	TGTGCCAGCAGTGCCGGGAGGAATGAGCAGTTCTTC	CASSAGRNEQFF
TRBV13	.	few	TRBJ2-7	TGTGCCAGCAGCTTTGGCCGGGAAGCCTACGAGCAGTACTTC	CASSFGREAYEQYF
TRBV25-1	.	.	TRBJ1-2	TGTGCCAGCAGGGCCGAATGGGGGCTCTATGGCTACACCTTC	CASRAEWGLYGYTF
TRBV2	.	once	TRBJ1-2	TGTGCCAGCAGTGAATCGGGGGGCCCCTATGGCTACACCTTC	CASSESGGPYGYTF
TRBV19	TRBD1	.	TRBJ1-1	TGTGCCAGTAGTTCAGGGGGCTGGAACACTGAAGCTTTCTTT	CASSSGGWNTEAFF
TRBV27	TRBD1	.	TRBJ1-1	TGTGCCAGCAGAATTCCAGGGGGCCCCACTGAAGCTTTCTTT	CASRIPGGPTEAFF
TRBV30	.	few	TRBJ1-2	TGTGCCTGGAGTGCCCAGACGGGAGCCAACTATGGCTACACCTTC	CAWSAQTGANYGYTF